Given below is one T cell receptor beta chain in context. These data come from a study of control samples from healthy donors and cancer patients. Sequencing used immunoSEQ multiplex PCR; TCRdb keeps in-frame clones, though not all of them. This table holds 130,000 or so clones, 87% found once. This CDR3 is built from 16 residues. The germline CDR1 and CDR2 sequences are LNHDA and SQIVND (reference sequence). The V end lost 3 bases, the J end lost 2 bases, and 14 bases lay between the germline ends. The TCR originated in a man between 25 and 39 years old in good health. The chain has TRBV19 and TRBJ1-3; D is possibly TRBD1 (6 bases). Sequencing was carried out using blood. CDR3 sequence reads: CASSMSHSGAGNTIYF. As DNA, the CDR3 is TGTGCCAGTAGTATGTCTCACTCAGGGGCTGGAAACACCATATATTTT.